The T cell receptor (beta chain) under discussion was sequenced for a study of CD8 T cells in Susac syndrome. CD8+ and CD4+ T cells taken from blood had their TCR beta sequenced. The multiple sclerosis controls were treatment-naive patients with relapsing-remitting disease that was stable or active. Random-hexamer reverse transcription was applied to roughly 0.45 to 1 ug RNA. Amplification of TCR beta CDR3 across 54 Vbeta and 13 Jbeta was performed with immunoSEQ multiplex PCR. TCRdb redid the calling of the immunoSEQ multiplex PCR reads with MiXCR, one entry per CDR3 protein. The sample consists of 250,000 to 300,000 distinct CDR3 sequences, 70% to 90% of them appearing once. Germline V gene lookup returns CDR1 MNHEY and CDR2 SVGAGI. The CDR3 loop spans 14 amino acids. V lost 2 bases and J 5 bases, leaving 11 bases between the germline ends.

The chain couples TRBV6-5 to TRBJ2-3; possible D gene TRBD1, 6 bases. Sequencing used CD8+ T cells from PBMCs. The clonotype originates from a human donor with multiple sclerosis. The CDR3 loop is CASSYQGHIDTQYF. The CDR3 bases are TGTGCCAGCAGTTACCAGGGGCATATAGATACGCAGTATTTT.